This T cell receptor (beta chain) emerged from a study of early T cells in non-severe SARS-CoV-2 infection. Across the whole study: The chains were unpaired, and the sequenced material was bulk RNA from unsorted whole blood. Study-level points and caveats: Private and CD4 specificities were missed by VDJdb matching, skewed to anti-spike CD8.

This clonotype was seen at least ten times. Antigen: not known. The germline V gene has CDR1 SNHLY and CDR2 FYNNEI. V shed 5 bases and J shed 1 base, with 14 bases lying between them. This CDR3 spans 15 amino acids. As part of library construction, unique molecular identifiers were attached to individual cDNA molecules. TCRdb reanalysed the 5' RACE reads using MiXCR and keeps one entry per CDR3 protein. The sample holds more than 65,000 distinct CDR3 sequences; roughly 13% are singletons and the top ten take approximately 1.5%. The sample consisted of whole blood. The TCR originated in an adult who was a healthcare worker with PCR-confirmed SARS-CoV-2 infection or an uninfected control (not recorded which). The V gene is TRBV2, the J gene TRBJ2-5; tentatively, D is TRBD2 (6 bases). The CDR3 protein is CASSTRRGFQETQYF. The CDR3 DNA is TGTGCCAGCAGTACCCGCCGGGGGTTCCAAGAGACCCAGTACTTC.